What follows is one T cell receptor (beta chain) and its context. This sample stems from a study of T cells in Graves' hyperthyroidism and ophthalmopathy. The CDR3 regions of TCR beta were amplified from RNA transcripts. The primer set for the first-round RT-PCR of the TCR CDR3 was HTBI. TCRdb reprocessed the multiplex PCR reads with MiXCR, giving one entry per CDR3 protein. The sample yields 490,000 or so distinct CDR3 sequences, less than 25% seen once. This CDR3 comprises 16 residues. CDR1 DFQATT and CDR2 SNEGSKA come from the germline V gene (reference sequence). The V and J ends lost 0 bases and 1 base, in that order; junction bases with no gene match: 7.

Specimen: blood. The rearrangement uses TRBV20-1 and TRBJ2-5, with 8 bases identical to TRBD2. This TCR derives from a woman aged 70 to 79 with Graves' ophthalmopathy. The CDR3 spells CSARDHTSGSQETQYF. The CDR3, as DNA: TGCAGTGCTAGAGATCACACTAGCGGAAGCCAAGAGACCCAGTACTTC.